This T cell receptor beta chain came from a study of cytomegalovirus exposure and HLA in healthy donors. General observations from the study: The study flagged around 160 TCR beta chains as cytomegalovirus-associated.

The CDR3 is 15 amino acids. Germline CDR1 reads MNHNS; CDR2 reads SASEGT. V lost 9 bases and J lost 5; bases outside the gene matches: 16. The protocol was immunoSEQ multiplex PCR, while the TCRdb copy is restricted to in-frame clones and leaves out a portion. Seen here are 260,000 or so clones, more than 75% observed once, and the top ten hold about 3%. About this clone itself: No antigen is known for it.

The chain has TRBV6-1 and TRBJ2-7; 7 bases are a match to TRBD1. Source material: PBMCs. The sequence came from a man between 18 and 29 years old in good health and CMV-seronegative. The CDR3 protein is CARPRVGTGDHEQYF. DNA for the CDR3: TGTGCCAGGCCTAGGGTAGGTACAGGGGACCACGAGCAGTACTTC.